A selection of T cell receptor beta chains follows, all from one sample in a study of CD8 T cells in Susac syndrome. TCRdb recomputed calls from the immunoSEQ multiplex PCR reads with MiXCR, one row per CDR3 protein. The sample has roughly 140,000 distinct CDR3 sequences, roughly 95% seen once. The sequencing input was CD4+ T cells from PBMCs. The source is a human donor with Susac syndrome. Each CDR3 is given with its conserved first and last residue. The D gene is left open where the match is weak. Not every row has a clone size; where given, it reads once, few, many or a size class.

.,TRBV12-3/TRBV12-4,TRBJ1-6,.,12,TGTGCCAGCAGTTCGAAGCGGTCACCCCTCCACTTT,CASSSKRSPLHF
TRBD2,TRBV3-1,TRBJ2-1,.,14,TGTGCCAGCAGCCGCACTAGCGGGGACAATGAGCAGTTCTTC,CASSRTSGDNEQFF
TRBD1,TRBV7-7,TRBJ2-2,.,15,TGTGCCAGCAGCTCGCGGACAGGGGACACCGGGGAGCTGTTTTTT,CASSSRTGDTGELFF
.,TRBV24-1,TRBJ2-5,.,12,TGTGCCACCAGTGATCCCCATGAGACCCAGTACTTC,CATSDPHETQYF
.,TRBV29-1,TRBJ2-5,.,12,TGCAGCGTTGGAGGGGGTGGTGAGACCCAGTACTTC,CSVGGGGETQYF
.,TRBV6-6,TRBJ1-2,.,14,TGTGCCAGCAGTTACTCTCCAGGGGACTATGGCTACACCTTC,CASSYSPGDYGYTF
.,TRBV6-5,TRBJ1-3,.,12,TGTGCCAGCTTCGGCTCTGGAAACACCATATATTTT,CASFGSGNTIYF
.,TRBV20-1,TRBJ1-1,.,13,TGCAGTGCTAGACAGCAGGGGCGCACTGAAGCTTTCTTT,CSARQQGRTEAFF
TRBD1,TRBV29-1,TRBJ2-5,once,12,TGCAGCGTAGACAGGGCTGGTGAGACCCAGTACTTC,CSVDRAGETQYF
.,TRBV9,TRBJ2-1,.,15,TGTGCCAGCAGCGTAGGACTAGGTTCCTACAATGAGCAGTTCTTC,CASSVGLGSYNEQFF
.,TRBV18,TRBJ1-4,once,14,TGTGCCAGCTCACCTGCCAGTTCGAATGAAAAACTGTTTTTT,CASSPASSNEKLFF
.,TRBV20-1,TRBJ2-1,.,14,TGCAGTGCCGGCCGCCTATTCGGATTGGATGAGCAGTTCTTC,CSAGRLFGLDEQFF
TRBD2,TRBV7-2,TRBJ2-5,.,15,TGTGCCAGCAGCTTCGGGACTAGGGGCTTAGAGACCCAGTACTTC,CASSFGTRGLETQYF
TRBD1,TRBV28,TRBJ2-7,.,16,TGTGCCAGCAGTTTACCCCCCGGGACAGGGAGAAACGAGCAGTACTTC,CASSLPPGTGRNEQYF
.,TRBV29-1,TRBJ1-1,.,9,TGCGGAGACGACACTGAAGCTTTCTTT,CGDDTEAFF
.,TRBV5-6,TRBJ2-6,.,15,TGTGCCAGCAGCTGGGGTGGATCTGGGGCCAACGTCCTGACTTTC,CASSWGGSGANVLTF
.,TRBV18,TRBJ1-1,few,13,TGTGCCAGCTCTAAACAGGGGAACACTGAAGCTTTCTTT,CASSKQGNTEAFF
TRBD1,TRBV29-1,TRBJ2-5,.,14,TGCAGCGTTGCCCAAGGACAGGGAGTAGAGACCCAGTACTTC,CSVAQGQGVETQYF
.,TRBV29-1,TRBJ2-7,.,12,TGCAGCGTTGAAGATCAAGGGAACGAGCAGTACTTC,CSVEDQGNEQYF
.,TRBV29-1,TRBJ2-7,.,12,TGCAGCGCTACGACAGCGACCTACGAGCAGTACTTC,CSATTATYEQYF
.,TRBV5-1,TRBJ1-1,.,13,TGCGCCAGCATGGCAGACATGAACACTGAAGCTTTCTTT,CASMADMNTEAFF
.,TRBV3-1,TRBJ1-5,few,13,TGTGCCAGCAGCCAAGGCAGGGGACAGCCCCAGCATTTT,CASSQGRGQPQHF
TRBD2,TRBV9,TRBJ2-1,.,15,TGTGCCAGCAGCGTAGCGAGCGGGGGGGCAGGCGAGCAGTTCTTC,CASSVASGGAGEQFF
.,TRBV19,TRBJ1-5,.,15,TGTGCCAGTAGTGCGGGCCTTACCTCCAATCAGCCCCAGCATTTT,CASSAGLTSNQPQHF
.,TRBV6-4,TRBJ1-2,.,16,TGTGCCAGCAGTGGTCAGGGCTTCCCCTTAAACTATGGCTACACCTTC,CASSGQGFPLNYGYTF
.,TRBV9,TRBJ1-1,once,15,TGTGCCAGCAGCATACAGCCCGAGAGTATCACTGAAGCTTTCTTT,CASSIQPESITEAFF
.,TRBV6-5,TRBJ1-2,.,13,TGTGCCAGCAGTTCCCTCCGGGGTTATGGCTACACCTTC,CASSSLRGYGYTF
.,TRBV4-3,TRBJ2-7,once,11,TGCGCCAGCGCTCGGGGGTACGAGCAGTACTTC,CASARGYEQYF